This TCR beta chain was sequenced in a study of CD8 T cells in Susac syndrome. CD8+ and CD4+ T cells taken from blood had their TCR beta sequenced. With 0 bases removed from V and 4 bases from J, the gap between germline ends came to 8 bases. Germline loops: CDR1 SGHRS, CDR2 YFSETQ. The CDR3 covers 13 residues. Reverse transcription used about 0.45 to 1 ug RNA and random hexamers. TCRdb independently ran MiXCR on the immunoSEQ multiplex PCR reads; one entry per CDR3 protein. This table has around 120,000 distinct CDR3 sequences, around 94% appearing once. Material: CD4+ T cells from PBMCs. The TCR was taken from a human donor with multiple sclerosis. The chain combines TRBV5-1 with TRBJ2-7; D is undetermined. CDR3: CASSLGKAYEQYF. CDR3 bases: TGCGCCAGCAGCTTGGGTAAGGCTTACGAGCAGTACTTC. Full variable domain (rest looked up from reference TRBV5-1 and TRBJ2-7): KAGVTQTPRYLIKTRGQQVTLSCSPISGHRSVSWYQQTPGQGLQFLFEYFSETQRNKGNFPGRFSGRQFSNSRSEMNVSTLELGDSALYLCASSLGKAYEQYFGPGTRLTVT.